The next 26 T cell receptor beta chains were all read from a single sample in a study of CD8 T cells in ankylosing spondylitis. Their antigens remain unidentified. Via MiXCR, TCRdb re-called the 5' RACE reads, giving one row per CDR3 protein. The table includes roughly 700,000 distinct CDR3 sequences, about 20% detected once. Study-wide results and limits: In ankylosing spondylitis blood, a motif of about 8 highly homologous TCR beta variants appeared characteristic.

The specimen sequenced was blood, either unsorted or a sorted T cell fraction (not recorded which). The receptors shown here come from a male donor with ankylosing spondylitis.

J is TRBJ2-5 and V is TRBV13, with D possibly matching TRBD1 (5 bases). The CDR3 is 15 amino acids. Trimming stripped 2 bases from V and 3 bases from J, with 13 bases between. Germline CDR1 is PRHDT and CDR2 is FYEKMQ (reference sequence). CDR3 loop: CASSLWGGREETQYF. As DNA, the CDR3 is TGTGCCAGCAGCTTATGGGGCGGAAGAGAAGAGACCCAGTACTTC.

V usage is TRBV27 and J usage is TRBJ2-7, with D maybe TRBD1 (6 bases). This CDR3 is built from 14 residues. Germline V gives CDR1 MNHEY, CDR2 SMNVEV (reference sequence). V gave up 5 bases and J gave up 1 base, with 12 bases separating them. The CDR3 region is CASSPRQESYEQYF. The CDR3 DNA follows: TGTGCCAGCAGTCCCCGACAGGAGTCCTACGAGCAGTACTTC.

This clonotype was counted a few times. The J gene is TRBJ2-5, the V gene TRBV12-3 or TRBV12-4; a possible D gene is TRBD2 (5 bases). There are 15 residues in the CDR3. V lost 0 bases and J 2 bases, leaving 10 bases between the germline ends. Here the CDR3 DNA reads TGTGCCAGCAGTTTAGCGGCTAGCCGGCAAGAGACCCAGTACTTC. Its translation: CASSLAASRQETQYF.

This clonotype was seen at least ten times. The chain carries TRBV11-2 and TRBJ2-1; 8 nucleotides agree with TRBD2. Trimming at V came to 1 base and at J to 7 bases, leaving 6 bases not matched to a gene. Looked up from germline, CDR1 is SGHAT and CDR2 is FQNNGV. The CDR3 spans 15 residues. CDR3 coding DNA: TGTGCCAGCAGCTTAGTCCGGGGGGGTCGGAATGAGCAGTTCTTC. Amino acid sequence: CASSLVRGGRNEQFF. Full variable domain (remainder filled in from reference TRBV11-2 and TRBJ2-1): EAGVAQSPRYKIIEKRQSVAFWCNPISGHATLYWYQQILGQGPKLLIQFQNNGVVDDSQLPKDRFSAERLKGVDSTLKIQPAKLEDSAVYLCASSLVRGGRNEQFFGPGTRLTVL.

In this sample, this clonotype turned up a few times. The chain is built from TRBV3-1 and TRBJ2-7; TRBD2 might be the D (6 bases). Germline V gene lookup returns CDR1 LGHDT and CDR2 YNNKEL (reference sequence). Trimming removed 0 bases at V and 4 bases at J, with 10 bases between. This CDR3 is 14 amino acids long. The CDR3 DNA is TGTGCCAGCAGCCAAGAACGGGAGCTTTACGAGCAGTACTTC. Protein: CASSQERELYEQYF.

This clonotype was found a few times. The rearrangement uses TRBV27 and TRBJ2-1, with D perhaps TRBD2 (6 bases). Between the trimmed V and J ends, which lost 8 bases and 2 bases, there was a span of 22 bases. Germline-derived CDR1 and CDR2 are MNHEY and SMNVEV (reference sequence). The CDR3 runs to 17 residues. Here the CDR3 reads CASRPGWRGEAYNEQFF. The CDR3 DNA follows: TGTGCCAGCCGTCCAGGGTGGAGAGGGGAGGCCTACAATGAGCAGTTCTTC.

This chain joins TRBV6-1 and TRBJ1-1, with a tentative D call TRBD1 (5 bases). The CDR3 is 17 residues long. V was clipped by 0 bases and J by 11 bases, with 25 bases between them. Germline CDR1 MNHNS, CDR2 SASEGT. CDR3 DNA sequence: TGTGCCAGCAGTGAAGCGTCGGCGTATCGGCCAGGGTTTGGGGCTTTCTTT. Protein: CASSEASAYRPGFGAFF.

The chain is built from TRBV20-1 and TRBJ2-3; the D gene is possibly TRBD2 (5 bases). The V gene lost 1 base and the J gene lost 2 bases, with 13 bases spanning the gap. The CDR3 sequence is 15 residues long. Per the germline V gene, CDR1 is DFQATT and CDR2 is SNEGSKA (reference sequence). The CDR3 bases are TGCAGTGCTAGAGCTCCCGGGGAGACCACAGATACGCAGTATTTT. Its translation is CSARAPGETTDTQYF.

The chain couples TRBV18 to TRBJ2-1; 7 nucleotides agree with TRBD2. Germline CDR1 is KGHSH and CDR2 is LQKENI. This CDR3 spans 19 amino acids. V lost 3 bases to trimming and J lost 1 base; unmatched junction nucleotides: 15. The CDR3 loop reads CASSPLDGLAGISYNEQFF. The CDR3 region has the DNA TGTGCCAGCTCACCCCTCGATGGTTTAGCGGGTATTTCCTACAATGAGCAGTTCTTC. The variable domain in full, with the rest retrieved from reference TRBV18 and TRBJ2-1, is NAGVMQNPRHLVRRRGQEARLRCSPMKGHSHVYWYRQLPEEGLKFMVYLQKENIIDESGMPKERFSAEFPKEGPSILRIQQVVRGDSAAYFCASSPLDGLAGISYNEQFFGPGTRLTVL.

The sample holds a few counts of this clonotype. The rearrangement joins TRBV27 to TRBJ2-7, with D perhaps assigned TRBD1 or TRBD2 (6 bases each). Germline-derived CDR1 and CDR2 are MNHEY and SMNVEV (reference sequence). With 5 bases removed from V and 3 bases from J, the gap between germline ends came to 14 bases. CDR3 length: 14 amino acids. The CDR3 loop is CASSLGGTLYEQYF. For the CDR3, the DNA is TGTGCCAGCAGTCTAGGGGGGACGCTCTACGAGCAGTACTTC.

This clonotype was seen more than once but under ten times. The chain combines TRBV27 with TRBJ2-7; 8 bases agree with TRBD1. J lost 3 bases, V lost 5 bases, and 9 bases had no gene match. This CDR3 is 15 amino acids long. Germline V CDR1 and CDR2: MNHEY, SMNVEV (reference sequence). The CDR3 nucleotides read TGTGCCAGCAGTCTAAGGGCAGGGGGCTTCTACGAGCAGTACTTC. This translates into CASSLRAGGFYEQYF.

The chain carries TRBV12-3 or TRBV12-4 and TRBJ2-7; 7 bases map to TRBD1. CDR3 size: 16 residues. V lost 2 bases, J lost 4 bases, and 11 bases stayed unmatched. In nucleotides, the CDR3 is TGTGCCAGCAGTTTACGCCTGACAGGGATTGGGTACGAGCAGTACTTC. Encoded protein: CASSLRLTGIGYEQYF.

This clonotype was observed at least ten times. This chain links TRBV7-9 with TRBJ2-7; 7 bases agree with TRBD1. The CDR3 extends over 14 amino acids. The ends lost 0 bases at V and 2 bases at J; junction bases unmatched: 1. Germline V gene sequence: CDR1 SEHNR, CDR2 FQNEAQ (reference sequence). This CDR3 reads CASSLAGQPYEQYF. The CDR3 DNA sequence: TGTGCCAGCAGCTTAGCGGGACAGCCCTACGAGCAGTACTTC.

This clonotype was detected many times. CDR3 nucleotide sequence: TGCAGTGCTAAACAGGGATTGGGTGGCTACACCTTC. It codes for CSAKQGLGGYTF. This chain uses TRBV20-1 with TRBJ1-2; weak D call: TRBD1 (6 bases). CDR1 is DFQATT and CDR2 is SNEGSKA in the germline V gene (reference sequence). CDR3 length equals 12 residues. The V end was cut by 4 bases, the J end by 7 bases, with 13 bases between.

The J gene is TRBJ1-2, the V gene TRBV2; D is uncertain. Trimming left V 6 bases short and J 5 bases short, with 13 bases between. The germline V gene encodes CDR1 SNHLY and CDR2 FYNNEI. The CDR3 sequence is 13 residues long. CDR3 bases: TGTGCCAGCAGCCACCCGGACGTGTATGGCTACACCTTC. Encoded protein: CASSHPDVYGYTF.

J is TRBJ1-2 and V is TRBV20-1, with D hard to call. Germline V CDR1 and CDR2: DFQATT, SNEGSKA (reference sequence). This CDR3 is built from 15 residues. Trimming left V 3 bases short and J 5 bases short, with 19 bases between. The CDR3 coding sequence is TGCAGTGCTAGGGAACCGACGGGGAGAGGGTATGGCTACACCTTC. This codes for CSAREPTGRGYGYTF.

This clonotype appeared many times. The chain joins TRBV27 to TRBJ2-1, with 7 bases aligning to TRBD2. CDR1 is MNHEY, CDR2 SMNVEV, per germline (reference sequence). The CDR3 is made up of 14 amino acids. V lost 5 bases, J lost 0 bases, and 1 base stayed unmatched. The CDR3 spells CASSRTSSYNEQFF. The CDR3 DNA reads TGTGCCAGCAGTCGGACTAGCTCCTACAATGAGCAGTTCTTC.

This clonotype has ten or more counts. The V and J genes are TRBV29-1 and TRBJ2-1; tentative D call: TRBD2 (6 bases). The CDR3 is 12 residues long. Trimming took 4 bases from V and 5 from J, leaving 9 bases between them. From germline, CDR1 is SQVTM and CDR2 ANQGSEA. CDR3 sequence (DNA): TGCAGCGTTGGTGGAGGGGACAATGAGCAGTTCTTC. Translating gives CSVGGGDNEQFF.

This clonotype was seen only a few times. The gene calls are TRBV7-8 and TRBJ2-3; D unclear. Trimming took off 5 bases at V and 4 bases at J, with 13 bases between the two ends. Per the germline V gene, CDR1 is SGHVS and CDR2 is FQNEAQ. This CDR3 is 14 amino acids long. CDR3 sequence (DNA): TGTGCCAGCAGCCCTTATTGGAGCGCAGATACGCAGTATTTT. Residues: CASSPYWSADTQYF. Full variable domain (outside the CDR3, taken from reference TRBV7-8 and TRBJ2-3): GAGVSQSPRYKVAKRGQDVALRCDPISGHVSLFWYQQALGQGPEFLTYFQNEAQLDKSGLPSDRFFAERPEGSVSTLKIQRTQQEDSAVYLCASSPYWSADTQYFGPGTRLTVL.

The chain links TRBV29-1 to TRBJ2-7, with TRBD1 as a possible D gene (6 bases). The germline CDR1 and CDR2 sequences are SQVTM and ANQGSEA. V lost 7 bases and J 2 bases, leaving 12 bases between the germline ends. This CDR3 has 12 amino acids. DNA for the CDR3: TGCAGCGCCCGGACAGCTACCTACGAGCAGTACTTC. Amino acid sequence: CSARTATYEQYF.

The rearrangement joins TRBV6-5 to TRBJ2-2; tentatively, D is TRBD1 or TRBD2 (6 bases each). The V gene lost 4 bases and the J gene lost 11 bases, with 20 bases spanning the gap. CDR1 MNHEY and CDR2 SVGAGI come from the germline V gene. The CDR3 spans 15 residues. Here the CDR3 reads CASSLALGGPTELFF. The DNA of the CDR3 is TGTGCCAGCAGTTTAGCTTTGGGGGGCCCTACTGAGCTGTTTTTT.

This clonotype occurred a few times. V usage is TRBV15 and J usage is TRBJ1-5, with no clear D. Trimming stripped 7 bases from V and 0 bases from J, with 10 bases between. Germline CDR1 reads LNHNV; CDR2 reads YYDKDF (reference sequence). This CDR3 comprises 14 residues. In nucleotides, the CDR3 is TGTGCCACCACCTCAGTCTATAGCAATCAGCCCCAGCATTTT. It yields the protein CATTSVYSNQPQHF.

This clonotype has more than one count but fewer than ten. In DNA, the CDR3 is TGTGCCAGCAGTACCCCCGGGACAGGGCTGCACGAGCAGTACTTC. It encodes CASSTPGTGLHEQYF. The rearrangement joins TRBV28 to TRBJ2-7; 9 bases fit TRBD1. CDR3 length: 15 amino acids. Trimming took 5 bases from V and 5 from J; bases not matched to a gene: 10. CDR1 is MDHEN, CDR2 SYDVKM, per germline.

This clonotype was detected only a few times. The chain couples TRBV5-1 to TRBJ2-3, with 13 bases identical to TRBD2. The CDR3 runs to 18 residues. The germline gives CDR1 SGHRS, CDR2 YFSETQ. V dropped 4 bases and J dropped 2; count of bases not matched to a gene: 10. For the CDR3, the DNA is TGCGCCAGCAGCCCCCGGGGTGGACTAGCGGGGGACACAGATACGCAGTATTTT. It is translated as CASSPRGGLAGDTDTQYF. Drawing the rest from reference TRBV5-1 and TRBJ2-3, the complete variable domain is KAGVTQTPRYLIKTRGQQVTLSCSPISGHRSVSWYQQTPGQGLQFLFEYFSETQRNKGNFPGRFSGRQFSNSRSEMNVSTLELGDSALYLCASSPRGGLAGDTDTQYFGPGTRLTVL.

This clonotype turned up a few times. The chain combines TRBV5-1 with TRBJ1-1; D may be TRBD1 (6 bases). Germline V lookup: CDR1 SGHRS, CDR2 YFSETQ. V was pared by 2 bases and J by 1 base, with 15 bases between. This CDR3 has 16 residues. Here the CDR3 reads CASSFGGRPGNTEAFF. CDR3 DNA sequence: TGCGCCAGCAGCTTCGGGGGGCGCCCAGGGAACACTGAAGCTTTCTTT.

This clonotype was picked up many times. The rearrangement joins TRBV7-9 to TRBJ1-3; TRBD1 matches at 8 bases. This CDR3 comprises 14 residues. CDR1 is SEHNR, CDR2 FQNEAQ, per germline (reference sequence). Trimming took 7 bases from V and 4 from J; bases not matched to a gene: 6. The CDR3 bases are TGTGCCAGCACCCCAGGGGGCGAAGGAAACACCATATATTTT. This codes for CASTPGGEGNTIYF.